What follows describes a single TCR beta chain. The antigen is undetermined. An end of the junction does not agree with germline; a read error may underlie this. Expressed TCRB transcripts were sequenced because the isolated RNA had all been reverse transcribed beforehand. This table comes from immunoSEQ multiplex PCR, and its TCRdb copy is limited to in-frame clones, with some not included. The table shows around 300,000 clones, with about 8% occurring only once. This record comes from a study of beta chain features in type 1 diabetes. Sorting produced populations that all topped 95% purity. Germline-derived CDR1 and CDR2 are SSHAT and FNYEAQ (reference sequence). The length of the CDR3 is 16 residues. Study findings and constraints: Among patients with Type 1 diabetes, TCRB CDR3s were moderately but significantly shorter in every one of the four CD4+ subsets. The question left open here concerned HLA type influencing TCRB rearrangement.

Sequenced sample: central memory CD4+ T cells from blood. This clonotype originated in a woman aged 18-30 years in good health. The rearrangement links TRBV7-7 to TRBJ2-1; weak D call: TRBD2 (6 bases). The CDR3 bases are TGTGCTAGCAGCTTAGCGGAGGATAGCTCCTACAATGAGCAGTTCTTC. Residues: CASSLAEDSSYNEQFF.